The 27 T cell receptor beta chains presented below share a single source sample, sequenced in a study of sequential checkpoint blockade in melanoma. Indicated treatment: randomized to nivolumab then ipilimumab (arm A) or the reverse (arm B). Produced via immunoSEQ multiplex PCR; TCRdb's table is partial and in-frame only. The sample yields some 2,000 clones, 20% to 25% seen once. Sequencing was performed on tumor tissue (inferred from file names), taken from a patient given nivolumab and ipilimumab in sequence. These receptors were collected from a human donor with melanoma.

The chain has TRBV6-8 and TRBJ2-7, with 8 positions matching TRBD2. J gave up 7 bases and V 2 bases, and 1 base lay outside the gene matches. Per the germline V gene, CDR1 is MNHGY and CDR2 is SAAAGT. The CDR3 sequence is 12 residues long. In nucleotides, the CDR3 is TGTGCCAGCAGTTACACGGGGGGGGAGCAGTACTTC. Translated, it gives CASSYTGGEQYF.

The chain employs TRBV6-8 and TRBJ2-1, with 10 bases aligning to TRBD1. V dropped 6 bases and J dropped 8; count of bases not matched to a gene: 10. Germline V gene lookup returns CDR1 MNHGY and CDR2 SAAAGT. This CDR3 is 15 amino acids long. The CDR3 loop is CASSPGTGVGYEQFF. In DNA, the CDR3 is TGTGCCAGCAGCCCAGGGACAGGGGTAGGGTATGAGCAGTTCTTC.

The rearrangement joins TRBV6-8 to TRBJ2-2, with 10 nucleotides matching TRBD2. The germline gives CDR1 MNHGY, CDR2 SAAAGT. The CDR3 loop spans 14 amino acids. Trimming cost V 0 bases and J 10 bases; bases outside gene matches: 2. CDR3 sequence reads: CASSYSGTSVELFF. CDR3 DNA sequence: TGTGCCAGCAGTTACTCGGGGACTAGCGTGGAGCTGTTTTTT.

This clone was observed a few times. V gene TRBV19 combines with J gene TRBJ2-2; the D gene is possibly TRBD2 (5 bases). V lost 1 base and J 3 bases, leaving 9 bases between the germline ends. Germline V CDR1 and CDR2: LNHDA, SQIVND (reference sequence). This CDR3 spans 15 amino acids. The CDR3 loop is CASSIGGVYTGELFF. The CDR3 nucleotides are TGTGCCAGTAGTATAGGGGGAGTTTACACCGGGGAGCTGTTTTTT.

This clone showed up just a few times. CDR3 sequence: CATRDRGTNYEQYF. CDR3 sequence (DNA): TGTGCCACCCGAGACAGAGGGACCAACTACGAGCAGTACTTC. The chain combines TRBV28 with TRBJ2-7, with D perhaps matching TRBD1 or TRBD2 (5 bases each). Germline values: CDR1 MDHEN, CDR2 SYDVKM. CDR3 size: 14 residues. The V end was cut by 10 bases, the J end by 3 bases, with 19 bases between.

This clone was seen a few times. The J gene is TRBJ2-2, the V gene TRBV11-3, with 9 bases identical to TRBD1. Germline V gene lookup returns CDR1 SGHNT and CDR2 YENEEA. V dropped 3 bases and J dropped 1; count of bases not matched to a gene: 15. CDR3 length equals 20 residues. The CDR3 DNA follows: TGTGCCAGCAGCTTTACGATCCGCGGGACAGGGATCAGGAACACCGGGGAGCTGTTTTTT. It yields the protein CASSFTIRGTGIRNTGELFF.

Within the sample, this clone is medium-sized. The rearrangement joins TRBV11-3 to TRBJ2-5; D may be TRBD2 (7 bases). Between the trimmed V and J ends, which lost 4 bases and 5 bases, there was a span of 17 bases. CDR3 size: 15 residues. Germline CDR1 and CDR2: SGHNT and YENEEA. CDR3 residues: CASSSPGGHRETQYF. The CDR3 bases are TGTGCCAGCAGCTCCCCCGGGGGGCATCGGGAGACCCAGTACTTC.

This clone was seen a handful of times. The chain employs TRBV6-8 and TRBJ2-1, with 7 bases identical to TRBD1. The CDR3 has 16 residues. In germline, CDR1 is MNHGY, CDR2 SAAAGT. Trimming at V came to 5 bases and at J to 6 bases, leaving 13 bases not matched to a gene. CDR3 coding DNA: TGTGCCAGCAGTCCCCCGACAGGGTTCCCCTCCAATGAGCAGTTCTTC. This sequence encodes CASSPPTGFPSNEQFF.

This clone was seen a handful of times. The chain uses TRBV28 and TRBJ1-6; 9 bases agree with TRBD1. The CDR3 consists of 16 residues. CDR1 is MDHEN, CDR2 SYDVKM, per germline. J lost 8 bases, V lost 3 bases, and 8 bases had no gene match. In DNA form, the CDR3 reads TGTGCCAGCAGTTTTCGTCTGGACAGGGGAGATTCACCCCTCCACTTT. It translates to CASSFRLDRGDSPLHF.

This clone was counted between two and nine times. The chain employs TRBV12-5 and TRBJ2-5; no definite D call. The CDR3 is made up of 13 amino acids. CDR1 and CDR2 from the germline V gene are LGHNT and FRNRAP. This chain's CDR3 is CASPAPQEETQYF. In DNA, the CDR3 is TGTGCCAGCCCGGCCCCGCAGGAGGAGACCCAGTACTTC. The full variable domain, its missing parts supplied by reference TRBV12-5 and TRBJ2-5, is DARVTQTPRHKVTEMGQEVTMRCQPILGHNTVFWYRQTMMQGLELLAYFRNRAPLDDSGMPKDRFSAEMPDATLATLKIQPSEPRDSAVYFCASPAPQEETQYFGPGTRLLVL.

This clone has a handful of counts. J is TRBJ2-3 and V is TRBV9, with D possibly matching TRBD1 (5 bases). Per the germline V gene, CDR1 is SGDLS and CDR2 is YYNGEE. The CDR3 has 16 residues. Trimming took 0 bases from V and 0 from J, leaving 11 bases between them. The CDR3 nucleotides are TGTGCCAGCAGCGTAGATGGGGCTAGTAGCACAGATACGCAGTATTTT. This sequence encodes CASSVDGASSTDTQYF.

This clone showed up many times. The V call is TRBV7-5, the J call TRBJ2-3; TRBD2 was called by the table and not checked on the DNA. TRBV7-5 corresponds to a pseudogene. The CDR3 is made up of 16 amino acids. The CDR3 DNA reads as TGTGCCAGCAGCTTGTTGGCGGGGTTTCAAACAGATACGCAGTATTTT. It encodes CASSLLAGFQTDTQYF.

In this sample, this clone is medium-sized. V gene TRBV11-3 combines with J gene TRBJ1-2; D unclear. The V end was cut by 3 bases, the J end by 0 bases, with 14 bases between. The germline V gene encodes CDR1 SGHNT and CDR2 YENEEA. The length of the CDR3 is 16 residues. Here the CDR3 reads CASSFVRRSTNYGYTF. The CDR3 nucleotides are TGTGCCAGCAGCTTTGTTAGGCGGAGTACTAACTATGGCTACACCTTC.

The CDR3 loop is CASTTGLASGKLFF. The CDR3 DNA follows: TGTGCCAGCACCACCGGATTGGCTTCGGGAAAACTGTTTTTT. V is TRBV6-8 and J is TRBJ1-4; D remains ambiguous. Trimming pared 7 bases from V and 10 bases from J, leaving 19 bases between. The CDR3 loop spans 14 amino acids. Germline V gene lookup returns CDR1 MNHGY and CDR2 SAAAGT.

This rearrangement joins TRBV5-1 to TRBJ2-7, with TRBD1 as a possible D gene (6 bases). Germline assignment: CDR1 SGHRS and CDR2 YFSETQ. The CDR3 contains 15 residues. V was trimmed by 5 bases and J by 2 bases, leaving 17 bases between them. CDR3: CASRPGHLGTYEQYF. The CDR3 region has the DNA TGCGCCAGCAGACCGGGACACCTGGGGACCTACGAGCAGTACTTC.

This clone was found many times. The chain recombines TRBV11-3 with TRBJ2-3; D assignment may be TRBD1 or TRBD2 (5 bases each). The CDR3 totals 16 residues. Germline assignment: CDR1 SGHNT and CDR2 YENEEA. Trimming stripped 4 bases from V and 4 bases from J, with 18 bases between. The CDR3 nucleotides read TGTGCCAGCAGCTGCTTCGTGAGGGGCAGCGCAGATACGCAGTATTTT. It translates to CASSCFVRGSADTQYF.

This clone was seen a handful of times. The CDR3 reads CASSSLPGGADTQYF. CDR3 nucleotides: TGTGCCAGCAGCTCCTTACCGGGGGGGGCAGATACGCAGTATTTT. The chain is built from TRBV11-3 and TRBJ2-3; 8 bases align to TRBD2. V was pared by 4 bases and J by 4 bases, with 7 bases of the junction left unmatched. This CDR3 is built from 15 residues. CDR1 and CDR2 (germline): SGHNT, YENEEA.

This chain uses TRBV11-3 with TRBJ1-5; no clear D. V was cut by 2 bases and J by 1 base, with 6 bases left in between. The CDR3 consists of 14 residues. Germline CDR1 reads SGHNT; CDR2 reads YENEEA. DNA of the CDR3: TGTGCCAGCAGCTTATATTCAAGCAATCAGCCCCAGCATTTT. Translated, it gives CASSLYSSNQPQHF.

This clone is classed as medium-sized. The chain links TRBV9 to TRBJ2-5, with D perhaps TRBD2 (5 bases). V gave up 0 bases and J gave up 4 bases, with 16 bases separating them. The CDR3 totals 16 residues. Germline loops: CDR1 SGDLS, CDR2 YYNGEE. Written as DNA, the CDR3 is TGTGCCAGCAGCGTAGGGCTAGCTGGGGTACTAGAGACCCAGTACTTC. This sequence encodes CASSVGLAGVLETQYF.

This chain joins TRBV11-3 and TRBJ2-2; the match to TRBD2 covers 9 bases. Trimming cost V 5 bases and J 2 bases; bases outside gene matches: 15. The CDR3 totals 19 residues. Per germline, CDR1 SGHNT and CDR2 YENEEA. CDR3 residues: CASSQGEASGNLNTGELFF. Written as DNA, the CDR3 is TGTGCCAGCAGCCAAGGCGAGGCTAGCGGGAATCTTAACACCGGGGAGCTGTTTTTT.

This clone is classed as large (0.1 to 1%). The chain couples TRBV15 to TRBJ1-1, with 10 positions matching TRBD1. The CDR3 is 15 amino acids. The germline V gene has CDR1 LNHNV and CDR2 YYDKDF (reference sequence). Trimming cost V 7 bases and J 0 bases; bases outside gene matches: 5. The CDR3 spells CATTQDRGMNTEAFF. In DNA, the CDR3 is TGTGCCACCACCCAGGACAGGGGGATGAACACTGAAGCTTTCTTT. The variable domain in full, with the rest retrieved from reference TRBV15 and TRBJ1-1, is DAMVIQNPRYQVTQFGKPVTLSCSQTLNHNVMYWYQQKSSQAPKLLFHYYDKDFNNEADTPDNFQSRRPNTSFCFLDIRSPGLGDTAMYLCATTQDRGMNTEAFFGQGTRLTVV.

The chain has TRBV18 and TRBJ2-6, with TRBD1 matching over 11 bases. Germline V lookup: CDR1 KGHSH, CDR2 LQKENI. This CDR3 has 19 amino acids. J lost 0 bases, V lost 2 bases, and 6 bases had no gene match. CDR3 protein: CASSPVGQGVPSGANVLTF. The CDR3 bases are TGTGCCAGCTCACCAGTGGGACAGGGGGTCCCCTCTGGGGCCAACGTCCTGACTTTC.

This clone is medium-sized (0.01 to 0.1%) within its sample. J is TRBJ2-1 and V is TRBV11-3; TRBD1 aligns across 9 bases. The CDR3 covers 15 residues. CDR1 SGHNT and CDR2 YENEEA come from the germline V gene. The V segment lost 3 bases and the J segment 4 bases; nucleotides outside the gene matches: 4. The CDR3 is CASSLPGQGYNEQFF. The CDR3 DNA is TGTGCCAGCAGCTTGCCGGGACAGGGATACAATGAGCAGTTCTTC.

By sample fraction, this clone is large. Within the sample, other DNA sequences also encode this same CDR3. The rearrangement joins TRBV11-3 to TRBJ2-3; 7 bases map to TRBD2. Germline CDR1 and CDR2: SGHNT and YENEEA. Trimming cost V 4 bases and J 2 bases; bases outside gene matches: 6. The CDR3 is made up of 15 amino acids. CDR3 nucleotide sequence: TGTGCCAGCAGCTCCCCGCGGGGGATCACAGATACGCAGTATTTT. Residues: CASSSPRGITDTQYF. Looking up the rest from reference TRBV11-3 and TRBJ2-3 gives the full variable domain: EAGVVQSPRYKIIEKKQPVAFWCNPISGHNTLYWYLQNLGQGPELLIRYENEEAVDDSQLPKDRFSAERLKGVDSTLKIQPAELGDSAVYLCASSSPRGITDTQYFGPGTRLTVL.

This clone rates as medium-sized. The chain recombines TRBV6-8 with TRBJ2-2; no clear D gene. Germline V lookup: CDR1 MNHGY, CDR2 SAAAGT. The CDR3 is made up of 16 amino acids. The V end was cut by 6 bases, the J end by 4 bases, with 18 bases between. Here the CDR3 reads CASRSSGPLATGELFF. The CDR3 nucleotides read TGTGCCAGCAGATCCTCCGGGCCCCTCGCCACCGGGGAGCTGTTTTTT.

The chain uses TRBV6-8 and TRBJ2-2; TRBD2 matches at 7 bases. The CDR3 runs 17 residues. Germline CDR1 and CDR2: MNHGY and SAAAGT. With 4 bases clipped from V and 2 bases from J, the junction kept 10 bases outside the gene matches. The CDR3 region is CASSWYREALNTGELFF. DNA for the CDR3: TGTGCCAGCAGTTGGTACCGGGAGGCCCTAAACACCGGGGAGCTGTTTTTT.

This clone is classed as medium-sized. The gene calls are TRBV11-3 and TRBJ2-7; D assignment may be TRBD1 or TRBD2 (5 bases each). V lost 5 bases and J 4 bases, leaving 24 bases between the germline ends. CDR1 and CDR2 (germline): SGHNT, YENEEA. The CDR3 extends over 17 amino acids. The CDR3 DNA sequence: TGTGCCAGCAGCCCCCCCGCGGCTCTTGGGGGAAAATACGAGCAGTACTTC. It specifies CASSPPAALGGKYEQYF. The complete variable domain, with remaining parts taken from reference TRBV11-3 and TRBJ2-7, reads EAGVVQSPRYKIIEKKQPVAFWCNPISGHNTLYWYLQNLGQGPELLIRYENEEAVDDSQLPKDRFSAERLKGVDSTLKIQPAELGDSAVYLCASSPPAALGGKYEQYFGPGTRLTVT.